This T cell receptor (beta chain) was retrieved from a study of blood T cell repertoires in COVID-19. Study in general: The United States, Italy and Spain supplied acute and convalescent COVID-19 samples. PBMCs, B-cell-depleted T cells, or T cells were the source of the cDNA or gDNA that made up the material.

In the original workflow: It was from reference gene primer amplification that nucleated cell counts were estimated. Sequencing was performed with immunoSEQ multiplex PCR; in TCRdb, only in-frame clones are kept and a portion is missing. That table furnishes V, J and clone size, whereas the DNA furnished D and trimming. The data contain around 340,000 clones, around four fifths of them singletons. CDR1 is MDHEN and CDR2 is SYDVKM in the germline V gene. This CDR3 spans 14 amino acids. Trimming cost V 2 bases and J 0 bases, with 8 bases left between them. This chain connects TRBV28 to TRBJ2-7; D remains unclear. Sequencing was carried out using peripheral blood. The sequence derives from a young man with active or convalescent COVID-19. The CDR3 DNA reads as TGTGCCAGCAGTTTAGCGGTGAGCTCCTACGAGCAGTACTTC. Translated, it gives CASSLAVSSYEQYF.